This T cell receptor beta chain comes out of a study of OX40 agonist ivuxolimab in advanced cancers. As for the study in general: Dose-escalation patients were diagnosed with hepatocellular carcinoma, melanoma, renal cell cancer or head and neck cancer. The eligibility criteria allowed prior anti-PD-1, anti-PD-L1 or anti-CTLA-4 therapy, and about 40% had some.

Data came from immunoSEQ multiplex PCR; TCRdb stores just in-frame clones and leaves some out. The repertoire holds under 90,000 clones, with roughly 85% as singletons. Germline V gene sequence: CDR1 MDHEN, CDR2 SYDVKM. The CDR3 runs 13 residues. The V and J ends lost 5 bases and 5 bases, in that order; junction bases with no gene match: 3. The sequenced sample was CD4+ or CD8+ T cells sorted from blood, obtained in a trial of the OX40 agonist ivuxolimab. The rearrangement uses TRBV28 and TRBJ1-2; 9 bases are shared with TRBD1. The sequence derives from an adult with an advanced solid tumor such as melanoma, head and neck, liver or kidney cancer. CDR3 nucleotide sequence: TGTGCCAGCAGTGCGGGACAGGGATATGGCTACACCTTC. Protein sequence: CASSAGQGYGYTF.